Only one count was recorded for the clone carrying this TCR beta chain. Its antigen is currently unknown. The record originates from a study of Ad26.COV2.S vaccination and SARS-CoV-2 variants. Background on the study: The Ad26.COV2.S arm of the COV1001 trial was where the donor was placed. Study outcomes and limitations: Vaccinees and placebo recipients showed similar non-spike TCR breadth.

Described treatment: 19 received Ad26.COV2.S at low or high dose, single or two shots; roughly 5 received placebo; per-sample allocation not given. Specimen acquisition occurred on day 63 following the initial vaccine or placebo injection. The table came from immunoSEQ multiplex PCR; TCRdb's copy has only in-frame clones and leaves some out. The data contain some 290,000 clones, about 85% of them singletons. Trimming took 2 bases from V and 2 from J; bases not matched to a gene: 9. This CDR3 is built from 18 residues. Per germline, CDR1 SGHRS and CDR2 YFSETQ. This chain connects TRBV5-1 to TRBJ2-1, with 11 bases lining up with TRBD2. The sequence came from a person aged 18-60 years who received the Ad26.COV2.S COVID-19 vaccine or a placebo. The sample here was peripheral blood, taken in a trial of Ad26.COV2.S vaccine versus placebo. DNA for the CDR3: TGCGCCAGCAGCTTTAGCGGGGGGGCCGGTGGGACCTACAATGAGCAGTTCTTC. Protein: CASSFSGGAGGTYNEQFF.